This is a list of T cell receptor beta chains from one sample in a study of blood T cells in healthy people across ages. TCRdb reanalysed the 5' RACE reads using MiXCR and keeps one entry per CDR3 protein. The sample holds approximately 800,000 distinct CDR3 sequences, approximately 53% seen once. Sequencing used blood. Receptor source: a man of 80 years or more in good health. The CDR3 runs from the conserved cysteine through the conserved F or W. The D gene is left open where the match is weak. Some rows mark clone size as missing; the rest say once, few, many or name a class of expanded clone.

V gene	CDR3 length	D gene	clone size	J gene	CDR3 DNA	CDR3 protein
TRBV6-5	19	NA	NA	TRBJ1-6	TGTGCCAGCAGTTACTCGGCGGACAGTGCCTTCTCCTATAATTCACCCCTCCACTTT	CASSYSADSAFSYNSPLHF
TRBV11-2	19	TRBD2	NA	TRBJ2-4	TGTGCCAGCAGCCCCCCCGGGACTAGCGGGAGAAGGGGAAGGGACATTCAGTACTTC	CASSPPGTSGRRGRDIQYF
TRBV10-3	13	NA	NA	TRBJ1-1	TGTGCCATCGGCGGGACCGAACACACTGAAGCTTTCTTT	CAIGGTEHTEAFF
TRBV28	16	TRBD1	NA	TRBJ1-5	TGTGCCAGCAGTTCTCACAGGGGCCTCGGTAATCAGCCCCAGCATTTT	CASSSHRGLGNQPQHF
TRBV5-6	15	TRBD1	once	TRBJ2-4	TGTGCCAGCAGCACCCGGGACAGAGCCAAAAACATTCAGTACTTC	CASSTRDRAKNIQYF
TRBV3-1	14	NA	NA	TRBJ2-1	TGTGCCAGCAGCCAACAGTCTGCGTACAATGAGCAGTTCTTC	CASSQQSAYNEQFF
TRBV27	15	NA	NA	TRBJ2-7	TGTGCCAGCAGTCTCGGACAGGGAGGGCCCTACGAGCAGTACTTC	CASSLGQGGPYEQYF
TRBV6-1	13	NA	NA	TRBJ2-7	TGTGCCAGCATCGAACGCTACCCGGGGGAGCAGTACTTC	CASIERYPGEQYF
TRBV20-1	15	TRBD2	many	TRBJ2-1	TGCAGTGCTAAACGGACTAGCGGGAGGGCAAATGAGCAGTTCTTC	CSAKRTSGRANEQFF
TRBV14	17	TRBD1	NA	TRBJ1-3	TGTGCCAGCAGCCTACGACAGGGGAAGGGCTCTGGAAACACCATATATTTT	CASSLRQGKGSGNTIYF
TRBV5-5	13	TRBD1	NA	TRBJ2-5	TGTGCCAGCAGTCGACAGGGGAAAGAGACCCAGTACTTC	CASSRQGKETQYF
TRBV29-1	15	NA	NA	TRBJ1-1	TGCAGCGTTGAAGAGGGAGACAGGTTGAACACTGAAGCTTTCTTT	CSVEEGDRLNTEAFF
TRBV6-9	18	TRBD2	NA	TRBJ2-3	TGTGCCGGCACTATGAGGTCTAGCGGGAGGGGAGCCACAGATACGCAGTATTTT	CAGTMRSSGRGATDTQYF
TRBV11-2	13	TRBD1	NA	TRBJ2-7	TGTGCCACCCGGGACAGGGATTGGGGCGAGCAGTACTTC	CATRDRDWGEQYF
TRBV14	14	TRBD1	NA	TRBJ2-5	TGTGCCAGCAGTGTGACAGGGACGCAAGAGACCCAGTACTTC	CASSVTGTQETQYF
TRBV7-8	16	TRBD1	NA	TRBJ1-4	TGTGCCAGCAGCTTAAGGGGGCCCGCAACTAATGAAAAACTGTTTTTT	CASSLRGPATNEKLFF
TRBV10-1	15	TRBD2	NA	TRBJ2-3	TGCGCCAGCAGTGAGAGCGGGAGGCGACAGGGATACGCGTATTTT	CASSESGRRQGYAYF
TRBV7-2	12	NA	few	TRBJ2-4	TGTGCCAGCAGCTTAAGGGGGGACAACCAGTACTTC	CASSLRGDNQYF
TRBV6-5	13	TRBD2	NA	TRBJ2-5	TGTGCCAGCAGTTACAATAGCGGGAGTTCGCAGTACTTC	CASSYNSGSSQYF
TRBV12-3/TRBV12-4	14	TRBD2	NA	TRBJ2-2	TGTGCCAGCCGCGGGCGGGGGATTACCGGGGAGCTGTTTTTT	CASRGRGITGELFF
TRBV29-1	14	TRBD1	NA	TRBJ2-1	TGCAGCGTTGAAGAAGGGACAGGCTACAATGAGCAGTTCTTC	CSVEEGTGYNEQFF
TRBV18	14	NA	few	TRBJ1-2	TGTGCCAGCTCACCCTCGGACCAGGGGATAGGCTACACCTTC	CASSPSDQGIGYTF
TRBV2	13	NA	NA	TRBJ1-1	TGTGCCAGCAGTGGGGACGGGAACACTGAAGCTTTCTTT	CASSGDGNTEAFF
TRBV20-1	16	TRBD2	NA	TRBJ2-1	TGCAGTGCTAGAGATTACCTAGCGGGTCGCTACAATGAGCAGTTCTTC	CSARDYLAGRYNEQFF
TRBV20-1	17	NA	few	TRBJ2-7	TGCAGTGACAGACGGCAGGGGCTAGCGGAGGAGACTTACGAGCAGTACTTC	CSDRRQGLAEETYEQYF
TRBV6-2/TRBV6-3	17	TRBD2	NA	TRBJ2-1	TGTGCCAGCAGTTACTCGAAAGCGGGGGGGTCCTACAATGAGCAGTTCTTC	CASSYSKAGGSYNEQFF
TRBV29-1	13	TRBD1	NA	TRBJ2-3	TGCAGCGGACAGGGACCGCGCACAGATACGCAGTATTTT	CSGQGPRTDTQYF